The next 9 T cell receptor beta chains were all read from a single sample in a study of T cells in Graves' hyperthyroidism and ophthalmopathy. Regions amplified from RNA transcripts were the TCR beta CDR3 regions. A set of HTBI primers served as the primers for a first-round RT-PCR of the TCR CDR3. A single record per CDR3 protein comes from TCRdb applying MiXCR to the multiplex PCR reads. The sample lists about 690,000 distinct CDR3 sequences; 15% to 20% were seen once. Input material: blood. The receptors come from a man in his fifties with Graves' hyperthyroidism.

This clonotype has ten or more counts. The rearrangement links TRBV15 to TRBJ2-2; the match to TRBD1 covers 9 bases. CDR1 and CDR2 (germline): LNHNV, YYDKDF (reference sequence). Losses at the gene ends were 3 bases for V and 0 bases for J; bases not matched to a gene: 17. The CDR3 runs to 21 residues. The CDR3 sequence: CATSSLFIGTGRLTNTGELFF. Here the CDR3 DNA reads TGTGCCACCAGCAGCTTATTTATCGGGACAGGGCGATTAACGAACACCGGGGAGCTGTTTTTT.

This clonotype was detected many times. A junction end diverges from the germline sequence, so it may reflect a read error. J is TRBJ2-3 and V is TRBV7-2; TRBD2 agrees at 9 bases. CDR1 SGHTA and CDR2 FQGNSA come from the germline V gene. The CDR3 runs to 15 residues. The CDR3 DNA reads TGTGCCAGCAGTTTAGGAGCGGGAGGAACAGATACGCAGTATTTT. This encodes CASSLGAGGTDTQYF.

This clonotype was counted ten times or more. The chain links TRBV5-1 to TRBJ1-4, with D possibly TRBD1 on 6 matching bases. The CDR3 length is 15 residues. Germline V gene sequence: CDR1 SGHRS, CDR2 YFSETQ. The V gene lost 0 bases and the J gene lost 8 bases, with 14 bases spanning the gap. The CDR3 DNA sequence: TGCGCCAGCAGCTTGGCCGGGACGGACAGCGAAAAACTGTTTTTT. Its protein is CASSLAGTDSEKLFF.

In this sample, this clonotype turned up many times. The chain employs TRBV20-1 and TRBJ2-1; a possible D gene is TRBD2 (6 bases). Germline V CDR1 and CDR2: DFQATT, SNEGSKA (reference sequence). This CDR3 is built from 15 residues. Trimming shortened V by 6 bases and J by 8 bases, and 23 bases separated the two germline ends. This chain's CDR3 is CSATPTEGQFDEQFF. The CDR3 nucleotides read TGCAGTGCCACCCCCACGGAGGGGCAATTTGATGAGCAGTTCTTC.

The chain has TRBV6-5 and TRBJ1-2; no reliable D call. In germline, CDR1 is MNHEY, CDR2 SVGAGI. CDR3 length: 15 amino acids. V lost 0 bases, J lost 0 bases, and 8 bases lay in between. The CDR3 protein is CASSYSSNANYGYTF. The CDR3, as DNA: TGTGCCAGCAGTTACTCGAGTAATGCTAACTATGGCTACACCTTC.

This clonotype was detected many times. The genes are TRBV28 and TRBJ2-4; D is tentatively TRBD1 or TRBD2 (5 bases each). Per germline, CDR1 MDHEN and CDR2 SYDVKM. This CDR3 has 13 amino acids. V was pared by 5 bases and J by 5 bases, with 10 bases between. CDR3 sequence: CASSILGENIQYF. CDR3 nucleotide sequence: TGTGCCAGCAGTATCCTGGGGGAAAACATTCAGTACTTC.

Remarks on this clonotype: Since a much larger clone is just one base distant, this may be a read error. The chain combines TRBV20-1 with TRBJ2-5, with 10 bases matching TRBD2. This CDR3 is built from 16 residues. Losses at the gene ends were 3 bases for V and 7 bases for J; bases not matched to a gene: 14. CDR1 is DFQATT, CDR2 SNEGSKA, per germline (reference sequence). The CDR3 DNA reads TGCAGTGCTAGTTCATTAAGCGGGAGGGCCAAGGCGACCCAGTACTTC. Translation gives CSASSLSGRAKATQYF.

This clonotype came up many times. V usage is TRBV18 and J usage is TRBJ2-1; no reliable D call. The CDR3 has 14 amino acids. Looked up from germline, CDR1 is KGHSH and CDR2 is LQKENI. V lost 6 bases, J lost 9 bases, and 18 bases lay in between. The CDR3 nucleotides are TGTGCCAGCTCGCAGGACCACTCTAGGAGTGAGCAGTTCTTC. Translating gives CASSQDHSRSEQFF.

This clonotype was seen more than once but under ten times. This sequence joins TRBV15 and TRBJ2-3, with 7 nucleotides matching TRBD1. This CDR3 has 16 amino acids. Losses at the gene ends were 2 bases for V and 3 bases for J; bases not matched to a gene: 8. CDR1 is LNHNV, CDR2 YYDKDF, per germline (reference sequence). CDR3 coding DNA: TGTGCCACCAGCAGAACCTTAGGGGGCTTGACAGATACGCAGTATTTT. This translates into CATSRTLGGLTDTQYF.